Sequencing of this TCR beta chain was carried out in a study of beta chain features in type 1 diabetes. Investigators reverse transcribed all isolated RNA, so they sequenced expressed TCRB transcripts. The assay was immunoSEQ multiplex PCR, and TCRdb's table has in-frame clones only and misses some. The profile shows about 320,000 clones, about 15% of them singletons. On this clone itself: As yet, its antigen is unknown.

Whole-study findings and limits: Any HLA type influence on TCRB rearrangement was left unresolved here.

The CDR3 length is 17 residues. CDR1 LNHDA and CDR2 SQIVND come from the germline V gene (reference sequence). V lost 3 bases to trimming and J lost 5 bases; unmatched junction nucleotides: 13. About 120 mL of blood, on average, came from one heparinised draw per donor. Once sorted, every population was more than 95% pure. The chain has TRBV19 and TRBJ2-1; 7 bases agree with TRBD2. The receptor was isolated from a man aged 25 to 40 in good health. Sequences were obtained from central memory CD4+ T cells from blood. The DNA for the CDR3 is TGTGCCAGTAGTATCCAAGGGAGGGGAGGGTTAGACAATGAGCAGTTCTTC. Translating gives CASSIQGRGGLDNEQFF.